This T cell receptor (beta chain) was recorded in a study of early T cells in non-severe SARS-CoV-2 infection. The CDR3 loop spans 14 amino acids. CDR1 and CDR2 from the germline V gene are MGHRA and YSYEKL. Between the trimmed V and J ends, which lost 1 base and 0 bases, there was a span of 7 bases. One entry per CDR3 protein results from TCRdb running MiXCR on the 5' RACE reads. The sample includes around 63,000 distinct CDR3 sequences, roughly 13% of them seen just once. The TCR comes from an adult who was a healthcare worker with PCR-confirmed SARS-CoV-2 infection or an uninfected control (not recorded which). Sample: whole blood. The chain recombines TRBV4-1 with TRBJ2-7; D remains ambiguous. The DNA for the CDR3 is TGCGCCAGCAGCCAAGCTTCTTCCTCCTACGAGCAGTACTTC. Its protein is CASSQASSSYEQYF.